This TCR beta chain was sequenced in a study of cytomegalovirus exposure and HLA in healthy donors. Germline CDR1 and CDR2: SGHAT and FQNNGV. V was trimmed by 2 bases and J by 2 bases, leaving 12 bases between them. The CDR3 has 15 residues. This table comes from immunoSEQ multiplex PCR, and its TCRdb copy is limited to in-frame clones, with some not included. Among roughly 250,000 clones listed, more than 75% were seen once. The sequenced material came from PBMCs. The sequence was obtained from a man between 18 and 35 years old in good health and CMV-seronegative. V gene TRBV11-2 combines with J gene TRBJ2-5, with D possibly matching TRBD2 (5 bases). CDR3 coding DNA: TGTGCCAGCAGCTTATCGGTGGGGAGACAAGAGACCCAGTACTTC. Amino acid sequence: CASSLSVGRQETQYF.